Listed below are T cell receptor beta chains from one sample, sequenced in a study of T cell changes during pregnancy in multiple sclerosis. Using immunoSEQ multiplex PCR, the repertoire was profiled, and TCRdb retains in-frame clones only, with some absent. Altogether over 35,000 clones are present, about 89% being singletons, with the ten largest covering around 0.5%. The material was CD4+ T cells from peripheral blood mononuclear cells, obtained in the third trimester of pregnancy. These receptors all stem from a female donor in good health, enrolled as a control in a pregnancy study. Each CDR3 is given with its conserved first and last residue. D genes are given only for firm matches. Clone size appears in some rows only: once, few, many, or a class for an expanded clone.

D gene: TRBD2
V gene: TRBV6-1
clone size: NA
CDR3 length: 14
J gene: TRBJ2-3
CDR3 DNA: TGTGCCAGCAGTACCACCGGGAGGACAGATACGCAGTATTTT
CDR3 protein: CASSTTGRTDTQYF

D gene: TRBD1
V gene: TRBV7-3
clone size: NA
CDR3 length: 15
J gene: TRBJ2-5
CDR3 DNA: TGTGCCAGCAGCCTGAACAGGGGGCCCCAAGAGACCCAGTACTTC
CDR3 protein: CASSLNRGPQETQYF

D gene: NA
V gene: TRBV6-5
clone size: NA
CDR3 length: 15
J gene: TRBJ1-5
CDR3 DNA: TGTGCCAGCTCACCTAAAATAAACAGGGTTTCACAACAGCATTTT
CDR3 protein: CASSPKINRVSQQHF

D gene: TRBD2
V gene: TRBV7-2
clone size: NA
CDR3 length: 16
J gene: TRBJ2-5
CDR3 DNA: TGTGCCAGCAGCCTAGGCGGACTAGCGGGAGCGTGGGCCCAGTACTTC
CDR3 protein: CASSLGGLAGAWAQYF

D gene: NA
V gene: TRBV6-5
clone size: NA
CDR3 length: 15
J gene: TRBJ1-6
CDR3 DNA: TGTGCCAGCAGTTACACAGACCGCGGCGGGTCACCCCTCCACTTT
CDR3 protein: CASSYTDRGGSPLHF

D gene: NA
V gene: TRBV5-1
clone size: NA
CDR3 length: 15
J gene: TRBJ2-7
CDR3 DNA: TGCGCCAGCAGCTTGGTTAGCGTAACGCAATACGAGCAGTACTTC
CDR3 protein: CASSLVSVTQYEQYF

D gene: NA
V gene: TRBV5-1
clone size: NA
CDR3 length: 14
J gene: TRBJ1-4
CDR3 DNA: TGCGCCAGCAGCTTTAGCGACTCTTTAGGGAAACTGTTTTTT
CDR3 protein: CASSFSDSLGKLFF

D gene: NA
V gene: TRBV9
clone size: once
CDR3 length: 15
J gene: TRBJ1-6
CDR3 DNA: TGTGCCAGCAGCGTAGGGGCCCCAAGCGGTTCACCCCTCCACTTT
CDR3 protein: CASSVGAPSGSPLHF

D gene: NA
V gene: TRBV5-4
clone size: NA
CDR3 length: 14
J gene: TRBJ2-5
CDR3 DNA: TGTGCCAGCAGCTCGCAGGGTAGTGAAGAGACCCAGTACTTC
CDR3 protein: CASSSQGSEETQYF

D gene: TRBD2
V gene: TRBV6-1
clone size: NA
CDR3 length: 16
J gene: TRBJ2-1
CDR3 DNA: TGTGCCAGCAGTGAAGCGAGGGCTAGCGGGTTCAATGAGCAGTTCTTC
CDR3 protein: CASSEARASGFNEQFF

D gene: TRBD2
V gene: TRBV7-2
clone size: NA
CDR3 length: 16
J gene: TRBJ2-3
CDR3 DNA: TGTGCCAGCAGCCCACTAGCGGGAGGGGTCCCAGATACGCAGTATTTT
CDR3 protein: CASSPLAGGVPDTQYF

D gene: NA
V gene: TRBV5-1
clone size: NA
CDR3 length: 16
J gene: TRBJ2-5
CDR3 DNA: TGCGCCAGCAGCTTGGTTAGCCCCGACTTACAAGAGACCCAGTACTTC
CDR3 protein: CASSLVSPDLQETQYF

D gene: TRBD1
V gene: TRBV9
clone size: NA
CDR3 length: 18
J gene: TRBJ2-7
CDR3 DNA: TGTGCCAGCAGCGACCGGACCCGACAGGGGCTACCCCCCTACGAGCAGTACTTC
CDR3 protein: CASSDRTRQGLPPYEQYF

D gene: NA
V gene: TRBV6-5
clone size: NA
CDR3 length: 15
J gene: TRBJ2-2
CDR3 DNA: TGTGCCAGCAGTTACGTCGGTACGGGGACCGGGGAGCTGTTTTTT
CDR3 protein: CASSYVGTGTGELFF

D gene: TRBD2
V gene: TRBV28
clone size: NA
CDR3 length: 12
J gene: TRBJ2-5
CDR3 DNA: TGTGCCAGCATCGGGACTAAAGAGACCCAGTACTTC
CDR3 protein: CASIGTKETQYF

D gene: TRBD1
V gene: TRBV2
clone size: NA
CDR3 length: 15
J gene: TRBJ1-6
CDR3 DNA: TGTGCCAGCAGGGATTTGACAGGGGGTAATTCACCCCTCCACTTT
CDR3 protein: CASRDLTGGNSPLHF

D gene: TRBD1
V gene: TRBV10-3
clone size: NA
CDR3 length: 14
J gene: TRBJ2-5
CDR3 DNA: TGTGCCTCCTCACTCCCAGGGGGCGCGGAGACCCAGTACTTC
CDR3 protein: CASSLPGGAETQYF

D gene: NA
V gene: TRBV21-1
clone size: NA
CDR3 length: 12
J gene: TRBJ2-7
CDR3 DNA: TGTGCCAGCAAGGGGAACACCTACGAGCAGTACTTC
CDR3 protein: CASKGNTYEQYF

D gene: NA
V gene: TRBV29-1
clone size: few
CDR3 length: 12
J gene: TRBJ1-4
CDR3 DNA: TGCAGCGTTGGCGGACTAAATGAAAAACTGTTTTTT
CDR3 protein: CSVGGLNEKLFF

D gene: NA
V gene: TRBV20-1
clone size: NA
CDR3 length: 11
J gene: TRBJ1-5
CDR3 DNA: TGCAGTGCTATGAGAAGAGAGTCCCAGCATTTT
CDR3 protein: CSAMRRESQHF

D gene: TRBD1
V gene: TRBV28
clone size: NA
CDR3 length: 16
J gene: TRBJ2-2
CDR3 DNA: TGTGCCAGCAGTTCCCACGGAAGGGGGCGAACCGGGGAGCTGTTTTTT
CDR3 protein: CASSSHGRGRTGELFF

D gene: NA
V gene: TRBV6-6
clone size: NA
CDR3 length: 13
J gene: TRBJ2-7
CDR3 DNA: TGTGCCAGCAGGACGGGACAAAACTACGAGCAGTACTTC
CDR3 protein: CASRTGQNYEQYF

D gene: NA
V gene: TRBV6-6
clone size: few
CDR3 length: 13
J gene: TRBJ2-7
CDR3 DNA: TGTGCCAGCAGACCTGCGAGTCCCTACGAGCAGTACTTC
CDR3 protein: CASRPASPYEQYF

D gene: NA
V gene: TRBV5-8
clone size: NA
CDR3 length: 13
J gene: TRBJ1-3
CDR3 DNA: TGTGCCAGCAGCTCGTCCTCTGGAAACACCATATATTTT
CDR3 protein: CASSSSSGNTIYF

D gene: TRBD2
V gene: TRBV28
clone size: NA
CDR3 length: 15
J gene: TRBJ2-1
CDR3 DNA: TGTGCCAGCAGTTCCAGCGGGAGGTTATACAATGAGCAGTTCTTC
CDR3 protein: CASSSSGRLYNEQFF

D gene: TRBD2
V gene: TRBV30
clone size: once
CDR3 length: 16
J gene: TRBJ2-1
CDR3 DNA: TGTGCCTGGAGTATAGGTTCGGGACTAGTCTCGGATGAGCAGTTCTTC
CDR3 protein: CAWSIGSGLVSDEQFF

D gene: NA
V gene: TRBV19
clone size: NA
CDR3 length: 13
J gene: TRBJ2-7
CDR3 DNA: TGTGCCATTACAGGGTTTGTATCCTACGAGCAGTACTTC
CDR3 protein: CAITGFVSYEQYF